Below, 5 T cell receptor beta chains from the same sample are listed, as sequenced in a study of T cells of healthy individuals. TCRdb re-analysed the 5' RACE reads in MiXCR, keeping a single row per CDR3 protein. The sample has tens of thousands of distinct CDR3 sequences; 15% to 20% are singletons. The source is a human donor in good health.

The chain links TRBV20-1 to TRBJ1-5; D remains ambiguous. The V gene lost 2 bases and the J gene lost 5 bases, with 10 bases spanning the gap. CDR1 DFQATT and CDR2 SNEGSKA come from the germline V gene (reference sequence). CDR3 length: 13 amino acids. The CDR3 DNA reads TGCAGTGCTAGATCCGAGGGTGATCAGCCCCAGCATTTT. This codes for CSARSEGDQPQHF.

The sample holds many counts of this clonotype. The CDR3 sequence is CSVRNPGYTF. CDR3 coding DNA: TGCAGCGTCCGTAACCCTGGCTACACCTTC. This rearrangement joins TRBV29-1 to TRBJ1-2; D not resolved. The length of the CDR3 is 10 residues. Germline loops: CDR1 SQVTM, CDR2 ANQGSEA. Trimming stripped 6 bases from V and 7 bases from J, with 9 bases between.

The CDR3 sequence is CASSATDNTEAFF. The CDR3 nucleotides read TGTGCCAGCAGTGCGACAGATAACACTGAAGCTTTCTTT. J is TRBJ1-1 and V is TRBV2; TRBD1 is a possible D gene (5 bases). Germline loops: CDR1 SNHLY, CDR2 FYNNEI. The CDR3 extends over 13 amino acids. Trimming took 4 bases from V and 2 from J, leaving 8 bases between them.

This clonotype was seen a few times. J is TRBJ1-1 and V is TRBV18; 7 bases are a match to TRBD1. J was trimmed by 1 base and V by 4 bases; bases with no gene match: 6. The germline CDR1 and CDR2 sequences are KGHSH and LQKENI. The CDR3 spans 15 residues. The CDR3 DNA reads TGTGCCAGCTCACAGAGCAGGGGGGGGAACACTGAAGCTTTCTTT. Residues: CASSQSRGGNTEAFF.

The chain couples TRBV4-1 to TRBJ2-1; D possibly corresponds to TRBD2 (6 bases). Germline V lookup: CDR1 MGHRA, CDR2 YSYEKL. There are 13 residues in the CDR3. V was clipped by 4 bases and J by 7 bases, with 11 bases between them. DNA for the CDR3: TGCGCCAGCAGCCCCTATCGGGGGAATGAGCAGTTCTTC. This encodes CASSPYRGNEQFF.